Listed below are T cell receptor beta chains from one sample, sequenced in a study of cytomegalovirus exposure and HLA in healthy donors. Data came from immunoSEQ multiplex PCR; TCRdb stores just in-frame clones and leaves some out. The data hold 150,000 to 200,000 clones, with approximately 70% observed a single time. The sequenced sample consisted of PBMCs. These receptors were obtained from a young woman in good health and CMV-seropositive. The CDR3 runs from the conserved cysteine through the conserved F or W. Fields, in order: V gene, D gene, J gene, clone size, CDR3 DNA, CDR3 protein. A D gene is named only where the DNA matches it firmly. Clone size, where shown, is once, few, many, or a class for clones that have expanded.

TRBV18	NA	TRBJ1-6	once	TGTGCCAGCTCACCAGGGGAGGGTTCACCCCTCCACTTT	CASSPGEGSPLHF
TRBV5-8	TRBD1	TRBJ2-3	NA	TGTGCCAGCAGCTTGGACAGGGGCGGGACAGATACGCAGTATTTT	CASSLDRGGTDTQYF
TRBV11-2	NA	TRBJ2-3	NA	TGTGCCAGCAGCCTATTCACAGGGAGCACAGATACGCAGTATTTT	CASSLFTGSTDTQYF
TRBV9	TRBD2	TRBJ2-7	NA	TGTGCCAGCAGCCCCACTAGCGGGAGCTCCTACGAGCAGTACTTC	CASSPTSGSSYEQYF
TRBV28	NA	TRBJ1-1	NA	TGTGCCAGTTCACAGCGGGCCCCTATGAACACTGAAGCTTTCTTT	CASSQRAPMNTEAFF
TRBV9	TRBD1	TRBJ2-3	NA	TGTGCCAGCAGCGTAGGGGACAGGGGGCGAGGCACAGATACGCAGTATTTT	CASSVGDRGRGTDTQYF
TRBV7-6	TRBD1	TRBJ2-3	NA	TGTGCCAGCAGCTTATCTAGGGGGCCCACAGATACGCAGTATTTT	CASSLSRGPTDTQYF
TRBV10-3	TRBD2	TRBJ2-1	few	TGTGCCATCAGCCCCGCCGCGGGGGTCGCTTCCTACAATGAGCAGTTCTTC	CAISPAAGVASYNEQFF
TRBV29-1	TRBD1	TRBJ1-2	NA	TGCAGCGTTATCCTGACGACAGGGCACTATGGCTACACCTTC	CSVILTTGHYGYTF
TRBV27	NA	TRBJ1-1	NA	TGTGCCAGCAGTTCCGAGTTAACGGGTTATTTGGCTTTCTTT	CASSSELTGYLAFF
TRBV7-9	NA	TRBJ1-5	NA	TGTTCCAGCAGCTTCACTACTCAGCCCCAGCATTTT	CSSSFTTQPQHF
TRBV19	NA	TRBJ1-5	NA	TGTGCCACCCAGGGTGTGGAACAGCCCCAGCATTTT	CATQGVEQPQHF
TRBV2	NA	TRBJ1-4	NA	TGTGCCAGCAGTGAAGCGCTGGGGGAGGCTAATGAAAAACTGTTTTTT	CASSEALGEANEKLFF
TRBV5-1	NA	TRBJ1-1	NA	TGCGCCAGCAGCTCTGGGAGGGGGAACACTGAAGCTTTCTTT	CASSSGRGNTEAFF
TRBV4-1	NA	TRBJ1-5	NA	TGCGCCAGCAGCCAAGATCGTACGAAAACTCGGCCCCAGCATTTT	CASSQDRTKTRPQHF
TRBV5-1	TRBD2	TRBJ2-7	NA	TGCGCCAGCAGCTTGGAACCAGCGGGGAAAAGCTCCTACGAGCAGTACTTC	CASSLEPAGKSSYEQYF
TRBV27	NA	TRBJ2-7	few	TGTGCCAGCGCCTCCCCCTCCGCTTCGCAGTCCTACGAGCAGTACTTC	CASASPSASQSYEQYF
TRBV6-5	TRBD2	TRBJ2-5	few	TGTGCCAGCAGTTACCGGGGGGGGCCATTAGAGACCCAGTACTTC	CASSYRGGPLETQYF
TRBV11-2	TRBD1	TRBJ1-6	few	TGTGCCAGCACCCGATCCCGGGACAGGGAGAGCTCCTATAATTCACCCCTCCACTTT	CASTRSRDRESSYNSPLHF
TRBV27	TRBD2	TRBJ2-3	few	TGTGCCAGCAGTTTGCCCGGGACTAGCGTCGATACGCAGTATTTT	CASSLPGTSVDTQYF
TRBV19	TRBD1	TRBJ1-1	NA	TGTGCCAGTACCGGACAGGGGGCATTTGGCACTGAAGCTTTCTTT	CASTGQGAFGTEAFF
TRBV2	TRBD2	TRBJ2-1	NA	TGTGCCAGCAGTGAAGTTCTGGCTAGCGGGGGGCCACAGTTCTTC	CASSEVLASGGPQFF
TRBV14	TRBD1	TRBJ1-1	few	TGTGCCAGCAGCCCCCCGACAGGGCGGACTGAAGCTTTCTTT	CASSPPTGRTEAFF
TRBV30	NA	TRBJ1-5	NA	TGTGCCTGGAGTGCCGGGGGGAATCAGCCCCAGCATTTT	CAWSAGGNQPQHF
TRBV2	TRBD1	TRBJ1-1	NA	TGTGCCAGCAGTGATCTCAGGGGGCAATCTGAAGCTTTCTTT	CASSDLRGQSEAFF
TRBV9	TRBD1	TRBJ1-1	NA	TGTGCCAGCAGCACGCGACAGGGGAGCACTGAAGCTTTCTTT	CASSTRQGSTEAFF
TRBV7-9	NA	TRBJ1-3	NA	TGTTCCAGCAGCCGAGGGTCTCCCAGCTCTGGAAACACCATATATTTT	CSSSRGSPSSGNTIYF
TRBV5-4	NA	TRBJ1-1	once	TGTGCCAGCAGCTTGTTTGGGGGGGGCCCCACTGAAGCTTTCTTT	CASSLFGGGPTEAFF
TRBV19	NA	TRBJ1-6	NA	TGTGCCAGTAGTGGGGACCGGGGGACTTCACCCCTCCACTTT	CASSGDRGTSPLHF
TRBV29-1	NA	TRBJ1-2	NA	TGCAGCGTTGTTTTTAGCCGGAATGGCTACACCTTC	CSVVFSRNGYTF
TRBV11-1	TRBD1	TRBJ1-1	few	TGTGCCAGCAGCTCCCGGACAGGGCAAATGAACACTGAAGCTTTCTTT	CASSSRTGQMNTEAFF
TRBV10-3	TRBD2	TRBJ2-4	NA	TGTGCCATCAGTGAGTCCGGCCCTAGCGGGGGGGCGGTAGCCAAAAACATTCAGTACTTC	CAISESGPSGGAVAKNIQYF
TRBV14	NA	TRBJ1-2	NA	TGTGCCAGCAGCCACGGTTATGGCTACACCTTC	CASSHGYGYTF
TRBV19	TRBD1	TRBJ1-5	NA	TGTGCCAGTAGCGACAGGGCTGGCAATCAGCCCCAGCATTTT	CASSDRAGNQPQHF
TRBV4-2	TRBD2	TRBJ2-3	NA	TGTGCCAGCAGCCAAGGGACTAGACACACAGATACGCAGTATTTT	CASSQGTRHTDTQYF
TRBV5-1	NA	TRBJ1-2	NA	TGCGCCAGCAGCTTGGGACAATTCAACTATGGCTACACCTTC	CASSLGQFNYGYTF
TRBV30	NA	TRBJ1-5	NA	TGTGCCTGGAGTGTAGGGTCCGGGGATCATAGCAATCAGCCCCAGCATTTT	CAWSVGSGDHSNQPQHF
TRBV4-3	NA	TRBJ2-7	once	TGCGCCAGCAGCCAAGGCAGGGCAGCCTCCTACGAGCAGTACTTC	CASSQGRAASYEQYF
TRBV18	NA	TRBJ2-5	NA	TGTGCCAGCTCACCTGAGGGAAGCGGAGAGACCCAGTACTTC	CASSPEGSGETQYF
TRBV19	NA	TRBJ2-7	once	TGTGCCAGTAGTGCTGCGGGTAACTCCTACGAGCAGTACTTC	CASSAAGNSYEQYF
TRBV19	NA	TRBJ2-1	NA	TGTGCCAGTAGCCTTCAGGGGTTTGTGCAGTTCTTC	CASSLQGFVQFF
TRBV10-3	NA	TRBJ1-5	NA	TGTGCCACCCCTGCGGAGGGGTGGAACAATCAGCCCCAGCATTTT	CATPAEGWNNQPQHF
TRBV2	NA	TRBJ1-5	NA	TGTGCCAGCGGGGCAATACTGAATCAGCCCCAGCATTTT	CASGAILNQPQHF
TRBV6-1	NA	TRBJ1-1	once	TGTGCCAGCAGTGAATCCAATTTGGGGGGTTTAGCTTTCTTT	CASSESNLGGLAFF
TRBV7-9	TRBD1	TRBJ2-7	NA	TGTGCCAGCAGCCGAGAGGGGGCAGGGACCTACGAGCAGTACTTC	CASSREGAGTYEQYF
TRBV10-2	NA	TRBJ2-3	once	TGCGCCAGCAGCCCCGTTGGCCAAACCGCTAGCACAGATACGCAGTATTTT	CASSPVGQTASTDTQYF
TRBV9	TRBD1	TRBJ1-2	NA	TGTGCCAGCAGCGTAGGGCAGGGGGGCAACTATGGCTACACCTTC	CASSVGQGGNYGYTF
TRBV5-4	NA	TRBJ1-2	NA	TGTGCCAGCAGCCTTGGGAGGGACAGCTACACCTTC	CASSLGRDSYTF
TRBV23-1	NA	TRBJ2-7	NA	TGCGCCAGCAGGGACACCTACGAGCAGTACTTC	CASRDTYEQYF
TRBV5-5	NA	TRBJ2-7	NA	TGTGCCAGCAGGATTCCGACAGGCTACGAGCAGTACTTC	CASRIPTGYEQYF
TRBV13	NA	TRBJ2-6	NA	TGTGCCAGCAGCTCGACAGATTCTGGGGCCAACGTCCTGACTTTC	CASSSTDSGANVLTF
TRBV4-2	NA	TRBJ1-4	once	TGTGCCAGCAGCCATGAGGCCACGAATGAAAAACTGTTTTTT	CASSHEATNEKLFF
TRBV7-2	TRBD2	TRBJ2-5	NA	TGTGCCAGCAGCTCTAGTGGGCGGGAGGGAGAGACCCAGTACTTC	CASSSSGREGETQYF